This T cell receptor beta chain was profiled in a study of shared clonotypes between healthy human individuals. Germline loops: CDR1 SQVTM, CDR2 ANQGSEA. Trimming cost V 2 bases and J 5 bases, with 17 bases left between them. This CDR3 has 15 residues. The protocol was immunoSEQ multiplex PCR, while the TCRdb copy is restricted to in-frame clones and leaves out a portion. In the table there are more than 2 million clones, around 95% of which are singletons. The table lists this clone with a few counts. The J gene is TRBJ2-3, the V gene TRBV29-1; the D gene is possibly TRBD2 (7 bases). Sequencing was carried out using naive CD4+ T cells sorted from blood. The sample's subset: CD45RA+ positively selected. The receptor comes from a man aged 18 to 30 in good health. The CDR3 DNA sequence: TGCAGCGTTGAAACTGTCCGGGGGGCCGGAGATACGCAGTATTTT. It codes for CSVETVRGAGDTQYF.